This entry lists 32 T cell receptor beta chains sequenced from one sample in a study of response to subunit inactivated influenza vaccine. One entry per CDR3 protein, called by TCRdb with MiXCR from the RT-PCR reads. The data show more than 400,000 distinct CDR3 sequences, roughly 9.8% seen once. Material: PBMCs from blood, obtained roughly 46 days after vaccination. The receptors derive from a man aged 45 to 65 who received an inactivated influenza vaccine.

The table lists this clonotype with a few counts. This sequence joins TRBV15 and TRBJ1-1; 7 bases are shared with TRBD1. This CDR3 has 15 amino acids. Germline CDR1 and CDR2: LNHNV and YYDKDF (reference sequence). V was pared by 1 base and J by 2 bases, with 4 bases of the junction left unmatched. CDR3 in amino acids: CATSRGGQANTEAFF. Written as DNA, the CDR3 is TGTGCCACCAGCAGAGGTGGACAGGCAAACACTGAAGCTTTCTTT.

In this sample, this clonotype turned up a few times. This rearrangement joins TRBV29-1 to TRBJ1-1; D gene uncertain. Trimming removed 6 bases at V and 4 bases at J, with 15 bases between. Germline loops: CDR1 SQVTM, CDR2 ANQGSEA. The CDR3 is 13 amino acids. The CDR3 DNA reads as TGCAGCGTGGGGAAACTCAGCCCCACTGAAGCTTTCTTT. Its translation: CSVGKLSPTEAFF.

There are many counts of this clonotype. The chain carries TRBV6-5 and TRBJ2-7; a weak D match, TRBD2 (5 bases). Germline CDR1 reads MNHEY; CDR2 reads SVGAGI. The CDR3 length is 14 residues. Trimming stripped 0 bases from V and 6 bases from J, with 12 bases between. In nucleotides, the CDR3 is TGTGCCAGCAGTTACTCGACGGCTAGCCCCGAGCAGTACTTC. The encoded protein is CASSYSTASPEQYF.

J is TRBJ2-1 and V is TRBV10-2; possibly TRBD1 or TRBD2 for D (5 bases each). This CDR3 spans 13 amino acids. Germline V lookup: CDR1 WSHSY, CDR2 SAAADI. Trimming removed 10 bases at V and 6 bases at J, with 16 bases between. CDR3 region: CATRDLGVNEQFF. The DNA of the CDR3 is TGCGCCACCCGGGATTTAGGGGTCAATGAGCAGTTCTTC.

The chain recombines TRBV3-1 with TRBJ2-7; no clear D gene. CDR3 length equals 14 residues. Trimming took 0 bases from V and 6 from J, leaving 12 bases between them. Germline V gene data show CDR1 as LGHDT and CDR2 as YNNKEL (reference sequence). The CDR3 loop reads CASSQDIVGLEQYF. DNA of the CDR3: TGTGCCAGCAGCCAAGACATAGTCGGGCTCGAGCAGTACTTC.

The chain employs TRBV5-6 and TRBJ2-6; the D is unclear. The CDR3 has 15 amino acids. The V gene lost 7 bases and the J gene lost 0 bases, with 11 bases spanning the gap. The V gene's germline CDR1 is SGHDT and CDR2 YYEEEE. Here the CDR3 reads CASQLFSSGANVLTF. The CDR3 DNA sequence: TGTGCCAGCCAGCTTTTCAGCTCTGGGGCCAACGTCCTGACTTTC.

The chain combines TRBV5-4 with TRBJ1-1, with no clear D. There are 12 residues in the CDR3. Trimming removed 1 base at V and 4 bases at J, with 5 bases between. The germline V gene has CDR1 SGHNT and CDR2 YYREEE (reference sequence). The CDR3 bases are TGTGCCAGCAGCTTGACGGCCACTGAAGCTTTCTTT. Translating gives CASSLTATEAFF. The full variable domain, its missing parts supplied by reference TRBV5-4 and TRBJ1-1, is ETGVTQSPTHLIKTRGQQVTLRCSSQSGHNTVSWYQQALGQGPQFIFQYYREEENGRGNFPPRFSGLQFPNYSSELNVNALELDDSALYLCASSLTATEAFFGQGTRLTVV.

This clonotype was counted at least ten times. V gene TRBV25-1 combines with J gene TRBJ2-3; a possible D gene is TRBD2 (6 bases). CDR1 and CDR2 from the germline V gene are MGHDK and SYGVNS. This CDR3 region has 12 residues. V was pared by 11 bases and J by 0 bases, with 9 bases between. CDR3 coding DNA: TGTGCCGCGGGGAGAAGCACAGATACGCAGTATTTT. This codes for CAAGRSTDTQYF. Looking up the rest from reference TRBV25-1 and TRBJ2-3 gives the full variable domain: EADIYQTPRYLVIGTGKKITLECSQTMGHDKMYWYQQDPGMELHLIHYSYGVNSTEKGDLSSESTVSRIRTEHFPLTLESARPSHTSQYLCAAGRSTDTQYFGPGTRLTVL.

This clonotype was recorded a few times. The rearrangement joins TRBV5-1 to TRBJ2-1; 14 bases align to TRBD2. Per germline, CDR1 SGHRS and CDR2 YFSETQ. There are 15 residues in the CDR3. The J segment lost 7 bases and the V segment lost 4 bases, leaving 4 bases of the junction unmatched. In DNA form, the CDR3 reads TGCGCCAGCAGCCCGACTAGCGGGGGGGGTAATGAGCAGTTCTTC. This gives the protein CASSPTSGGGNEQFF.

This clonotype was counted a few times. The chain links TRBV10-3 to TRBJ2-3; 13 bases line up with TRBD2. Per the germline V gene, CDR1 is ENHRY and CDR2 is SYGVKD. Losses at the gene ends were 6 bases for V and 3 bases for J; bases not matched to a gene: 12. The CDR3 is 18 residues long. The CDR3 here is CAIRGTSGISSRTDTQYF. The CDR3 nucleotides read TGTGCCATCAGGGGGACTAGCGGGATATCGTCACGGACAGATACGCAGTATTTT.

The V and J genes are TRBV10-3 and TRBJ2-3, with 7 positions matching TRBD2. In germline, CDR1 is ENHRY, CDR2 SYGVKD. V shed 6 bases, J shed 4 bases, and the junction held 10 bases outside the gene matches. The CDR3 spans 15 residues. The CDR3 sequence: CAISWTRNVPDTQYF. DNA for the CDR3: TGTGCCATCAGCTGGACTAGGAACGTACCAGATACGCAGTATTTT.

This clonotype has a handful of counts. The chain carries TRBV20-1 and TRBJ2-2, with 15 positions matching TRBD2. CDR3 size: 17 residues. Germline V lookup: CDR1 DFQATT, CDR2 SNEGSKA (reference sequence). With V trimmed by 5 bases and J by 7 bases, 11 bases remained unmatched. CDR3 nucleotides: TGCAGTGCTGTACCCGTTGGGACTAGCGGGGGGAGCGGGGAGCTGTTTTTT. It translates to CSAVPVGTSGGSGELFF.

The sample holds a few counts of this clonotype. This sequence joins TRBV18 and TRBJ2-1; 7 nucleotides match TRBD1. CDR3 length: 16 residues. Looked up from germline, CDR1 is KGHSH and CDR2 is LQKENI. The junction had 5 bases not matched to a gene; V was cut back by 3 bases and J by 0 bases. The CDR3 here is CASSPGQFNSYNEQFF. The CDR3 DNA reads TGTGCCAGCTCACCGGGACAGTTCAACTCCTACAATGAGCAGTTCTTC. The full variable domain, rest sourced from reference TRBV18 and TRBJ2-1, is NAGVMQNPRHLVRRRGQEARLRCSPMKGHSHVYWYRQLPEEGLKFMVYLQKENIIDESGMPKERFSAEFPKEGPSILRIQQVVRGDSAAYFCASSPGQFNSYNEQFFGPGTRLTVL.

This clonotype was seen a few times. The J gene is TRBJ2-5, the V gene TRBV20-1; D is uncertain. Trimming shortened V by 0 bases and J by 0 bases, and 11 bases separated the two germline ends. Germline CDR1 and CDR2: DFQATT and SNEGSKA (reference sequence). The CDR3 is made up of 15 amino acids. CDR3 amino acids: CSARDYRLYQETQYF. The CDR3 nucleotides read TGCAGTGCTAGAGATTACAGACTGTACCAAGAGACCCAGTACTTC.

This clonotype has only a few counts. This chain joins TRBV20-1 and TRBJ2-3, with D perhaps matching TRBD1 or TRBD2 (5 bases each). V lost 6 bases and J 1 base, leaving 14 bases between the germline ends. The germline V gene encodes CDR1 DFQATT and CDR2 SNEGSKA (reference sequence). The CDR3 loop spans 14 amino acids. The CDR3 bases are TGCAGTGCCAAAGTTGGGGGACGCACAGATACGCAGTATTTT. Translating gives CSAKVGGRTDTQYF.

This chain connects TRBV7-9 to TRBJ1-1, with D perhaps TRBD1 (5 bases). Germline V gene sequence: CDR1 SEHNR, CDR2 FQNEAQ (reference sequence). CDR3 size: 15 residues. The V end lost 4 bases, the J end lost 0 bases, and 12 bases lay between the germline ends. CDR3 DNA: TGTGCCAGCAGCTGGCGGGGCAGAATGAACACTGAAGCTTTCTTT. This gives the protein CASSWRGRMNTEAFF.

This clonotype was seen a few times. V gene TRBV15 combines with J gene TRBJ2-3, with 10 bases matching TRBD2. V lost 1 base to trimming and J lost 0 bases; unmatched junction nucleotides: 1. The CDR3 length is 16 residues. Germline V gene data show CDR1 as LNHNV and CDR2 as YYDKDF (reference sequence). Written as DNA, the CDR3 is TGTGCCACCAGCAGAGTACTAGCGGGAAGCACAGATACGCAGTATTTT. This codes for CATSRVLAGSTDTQYF.

Here the CDR3 reads CASTTSGAGESRPWSSYNEQFF. As DNA, the CDR3 is TGTGCCAGCACCACCTCCGGAGCGGGAGAGAGCCGCCCTTGGTCTTCCTACAATGAGCAGTTCTTC. The chain couples TRBV6-2 or TRBV6-3 to TRBJ2-1; 8 bases align to TRBD2. J lost 1 base, V lost 7 bases, and 27 bases had no gene match. The CDR3 extends over 22 amino acids. Germline V lookup: CDR1 MNHEY, CDR2 SVGEGT.

V gene TRBV6-2 or TRBV6-3 combines with J gene TRBJ1-4, with D uncertain. V was pared by 5 bases and J by 4 bases, with 14 bases between. The germline V gene has CDR1 MNHEY and CDR2 SVGEGT. CDR3 size: 15 residues. The CDR3 nucleotides are TGTGCCAGCAGTCCCGCGGGAATCCTTAATGAAAAACTGTTTTTT. This translates into CASSPAGILNEKLFF.

The sample holds a few counts of this clonotype. The chain carries TRBV12-3 or TRBV12-4 and TRBJ1-3, with D unresolved. V was trimmed by 5 bases and J by 4 bases, leaving 9 bases between them. This CDR3 is built from 13 residues. The CDR3 reads CASSPALGNTIYF. The CDR3 DNA reads as TGTGCCAGCAGTCCGGCTCTCGGAAACACCATATATTTT.

This clonotype was recorded a few times. This chain connects TRBV7-9 to TRBJ2-7, with a tentative D call TRBD2 (5 bases). There are 12 residues in the CDR3. V was shortened by 2 bases and J by 5 bases, with 7 bases between the two germline ends. Germline V gives CDR1 SEHNR, CDR2 FQNEAQ (reference sequence). DNA for the CDR3: TGTGCCAGCAGCTTATACGGGGACGAGCAGTACTTC. Its translation is CASSLYGDEQYF.

This clonotype was counted at least ten times. The V and J genes are TRBV28 and TRBJ2-3; TRBD2 is a possible D gene (5 bases). Germline loops: CDR1 MDHEN, CDR2 SYDVKM. V was pared by 3 bases and J by 1 base, with 8 bases between. The CDR3 loop spans 14 amino acids. The CDR3 DNA sequence: TGTGCCAGCAGTTTCCTTAGCGGCACAGATACGCAGTATTTT. Translating it yields CASSFLSGTDTQYF. Using reference TRBV28 and TRBJ2-3 for the parts outside the CDR3, the full variable domain is DVKVTQSSRYLVKRTGEKVFLECVQDMDHENMFWYRQDPGLGLRLIYFSYDVKMKEKGDIPEGYSVSREKKERFSLILESASTNQTSMYLCASSFLSGTDTQYFGPGTRLTVL.

This clonotype was picked up many times. This chain uses TRBV29-1 with TRBJ1-5; D might be TRBD1 (5 bases). Germline V gene lookup returns CDR1 SQVTM and CDR2 ANQGSEA. The CDR3 is made up of 13 amino acids. The V end lost 4 bases, the J end lost 1 base, and 8 bases lay between the germline ends. In nucleotides, the CDR3 is TGCAGCGTTGTAGAGGGGAGCAATCAGCCCCAGCATTTT. Amino acids: CSVVEGSNQPQHF. The whole variable domain, remainder taken from reference TRBV29-1 and TRBJ1-5, is SAVISQKPSRDICQRGTSLTIQCQVDSQVTMMFWYRQQPGQSLTLIATANQGSEATYESGFVIDKFPISRPNLTFSTLTVSNMSPEDSSIYLCSVVEGSNQPQHFGDGTRLSIL.

This sequence joins TRBV7-2 and TRBJ1-3, with D possibly being TRBD1 (6 bases). Trimming removed 5 bases at V and 0 bases at J, with 11 bases between. The CDR3 runs to 15 residues. The V gene's germline CDR1 is SGHTA and CDR2 FQGNSA. The CDR3: CASSRDTVSGNTIYF. The CDR3 region has the DNA TGTGCCAGCAGCAGGGACACTGTCTCTGGAAACACCATATATTTT.

Ten or more counts support this clonotype. J is TRBJ2-7 and V is TRBV11-2; possible D gene TRBD1, 5 bases. Germline values: CDR1 SGHAT, CDR2 FQNNGV. V dropped 5 bases and J dropped 0 bases, with 23 bases sitting between them. The CDR3 contains 18 residues. The DNA of the CDR3 is TGTGCCAGCAGCCTACGGCCCCCAGGGCGAGGAAGCTCCTACGAGCAGTACTTC. Encoded protein: CASSLRPPGRGSSYEQYF.

The V and J genes are TRBV2 and TRBJ2-7; D gene ambiguous. V lost 7 bases and J 6 bases, leaving 13 bases between the germline ends. The CDR3 sequence is 12 residues long. Per the germline V gene, CDR1 is SNHLY and CDR2 is FYNNEI. In nucleotides, the CDR3 is TGTGCCAGCAACCCGGTGGCTTCCGAGCAGTACTTC. Translation: CASNPVASEQYF.

This clonotype came up a few times. The rearrangement joins TRBV29-1 to TRBJ2-5, with a tentative D call TRBD2 (5 bases). Per germline, CDR1 SQVTM and CDR2 ANQGSEA. The CDR3 consists of 14 residues. The V and J ends lost 3 bases and 5 bases respectively, with 16 bases between them. For the CDR3, the DNA is TGCAGCGTTGAGTTCTTAGCCCCGGGGGAGACCCAGTACTTC. This sequence encodes CSVEFLAPGETQYF. The entire variable domain, with the rest obtained from reference TRBV29-1 and TRBJ2-5, is as follows: SAVISQKPSRDICQRGTSLTIQCQVDSQVTMMFWYRQQPGQSLTLIATANQGSEATYESGFVIDKFPISRPNLTFSTLTVSNMSPEDSSIYLCSVEFLAPGETQYFGPGTRLLVL.

The chain links TRBV7-9 to TRBJ2-1, with 7 nucleotides matching TRBD1. The trim removed 4 bases at V and 7 bases at J, leaving 7 bases unmatched. The CDR3 sequence is 14 residues long. Per the germline V gene, CDR1 is SEHNR and CDR2 is FQNEAQ (reference sequence). The CDR3, as DNA: TGTGCCAGCAGCTCTTGGACAGGACAGAATGAGCAGTTCTTC. Protein: CASSSWTGQNEQFF.

This clonotype was detected many times. The chain has TRBV27 and TRBJ2-3; TRBD2 might be the D (7 bases). In germline, CDR1 is MNHEY, CDR2 SMNVEV (reference sequence). The V gene lost 2 bases and the J gene lost 2 bases, with 11 bases spanning the gap. There are 15 residues in the CDR3. The CDR3 bases are TGTGCCAGCAGTTTAGTGGGGGGGCCCACAGATACGCAGTATTTT. Encoded protein: CASSLVGGPTDTQYF.

The chain couples TRBV15 to TRBJ2-5; TRBD1 matches 7 bases. Germline-derived CDR1 and CDR2 are LNHNV and YYDKDF (reference sequence). The V segment lost 3 bases and the J segment 5 bases; nucleotides outside the gene matches: 6. This CDR3 contains 14 residues. The CDR3 bases are TGTGCCACCAGCAGCTCGACAGGGCGGGAGACCCAGTACTTC. As protein: CATSSSTGRETQYF.

In its sample, this clonotype was seen a few times. The chain has TRBV12-3 or TRBV12-4 and TRBJ2-7; 10 nucleotides line up with TRBD2. There are 15 residues in the CDR3. The J segment lost 7 bases and the V segment lost 4 bases, leaving 10 bases of the junction unmatched. This chain's CDR3 is CASSSTSGSPREQYF. CDR3 sequence (DNA): TGTGCCAGCAGTTCGACTAGCGGGTCCCCTAGAGAGCAGTACTTC.

This chain connects TRBV12-3 or TRBV12-4 to TRBJ2-5; 7 nucleotides line up with TRBD1. V lost 6 bases and J lost 5; bases outside the gene matches: 9. The CDR3 is 14 amino acids. CDR3 DNA: TGTGCCAGCAGCCAACAGGGGTGGTCGGAGACCCAGTACTTC. Encoded protein: CASSQQGWSETQYF.